This T cell receptor (beta chain) was sequenced in a study of blood T cell repertoires in COVID-19. Whole-study context: Acute and convalescent COVID-19 specimens originated in the United States, Italy and Spain.

The CDR3 consists of 15 residues. Germline V CDR1 and CDR2: SNHLY, FYNNEI. Unmatched junction bases numbered 14, after V lost 10 bases and J lost 5 bases. Sequenced by immunoSEQ multiplex PCR; TCRdb stores in-frame clones only, minus some. The repertoire consists of about 440,000 clones, with roughly 88% occurring once and the leading ten covering approximately 0.65%. This study enrolled people aged 18 to 89 from under 25 US geographic areas. Self-reported history from a screening survey and questionnaire set each donor's cohort. Symptom resolution, clearance, or two negative PCRs marked donors in Cohort 3 as recovered.

Material: PBMCs or T cells enriched from blood (not recorded which). The chain recombines TRBV2 with TRBJ1-2; 9 nucleotides match TRBD1. The sequence came from a man aged 18-30 years who had recovered from COVID-19. CDR3 protein: CATNRDRALGYGYTF. The CDR3 DNA reads as TGTGCCACCAACCGGGACAGGGCTCTGGGGTATGGCTACACCTTC.